The subject of this entry is one TCR beta chain. Its antigen is undetermined. Germline CDR1 and CDR2: LGHNA and YSLEER. The CDR3 loop spans 14 amino acids. The V end lost 4 bases, the J end lost 2 bases, and 11 bases lay between the germline ends. Method: immunoSEQ multiplex PCR; TCRdb's copy keeps in-frame clones and lacks some. The table lists 140,000 to 150,000 clones, about 90% of them singletons. The sample originates from a study of T cell responses to AZD1222 COVID-19 vaccine. Whole-study results and caveats: There were mostly white British donors and more females than males, and clonal diversity was possibly underestimated. With dominance at 160-218 and 743-854, vaccine-associated CD4 TCRs spanned spike.

This TCR was recovered from an adult who received the AZD1222 COVID-19 vaccine. J is TRBJ1-2 and V is TRBV4-3; D call uncertain. Source: peripheral blood, taken 28 days after the second AZD1222 dose. The CDR3, as DNA: TGCGCCAGCAGCCCCCTGGGCAGGAACTATGGCTACACCTTC. This translates into CASSPLGRNYGYTF.